Below are 3 T cell receptor beta chains sequenced from a single sample in a study of beta chain features in type 1 diabetes. Reverse transcription of all isolated RNA meant that expressed TCRB transcripts were sequenced. Method: immunoSEQ multiplex PCR; TCRdb's copy keeps in-frame clones and lacks some. This sample has about 300,000 clones, with around 7.8% found just once. The sample consisted of central memory CD4+ T cells from blood. All receptors come from a woman under 30 in good health.

This clone was observed many times. The V call is TRBV7-2, the J call TRBJ2-2, with TRBD1 identical over 8 bases. V trimming: 2 bases; J trimming: 1 base; junction bases outside the gene matches: 3. The CDR3 contains 16 residues. The V gene's germline CDR1 is SGHTA and CDR2 FQGNSA. CDR3 in amino acids: CASSLWTGRNTGELFF. The DNA for the CDR3 is TGTGCCAGCAGCTTATGGACAGGGCGGAACACCGGGGAGCTGTTTTTT.

V is TRBV27 and J is TRBJ1-6; 9 nucleotides match TRBD1. V gave up 1 base and J gave up 10 bases; unmatched junction bases: 5. The CDR3 covers 15 residues. Germline V lookup: CDR1 MNHEY, CDR2 SMNVEV (reference sequence). CDR3 region: CASSLYRGQGSPLHF. CDR3 DNA sequence: TGTGCCAGCAGTTTATACCGGGGACAGGGATCACCCCTCCACTTT.

In its sample, this clone was seen many times. This rearrangement joins TRBV7-9 to TRBJ1-4, with D perhaps TRBD1 (5 bases). Trimming took off 2 bases at V and 8 bases at J, with 12 bases between the two ends. Germline lookup yields CDR1 SEHNR and CDR2 FQNEAQ (reference sequence). The CDR3 covers 14 residues. The CDR3 sequence is CASSLSVQGEKLFF. The CDR3 DNA sequence: TGTGCCAGCAGCTTAAGTGTGCAGGGAGAAAAACTGTTTTTT.